This T cell receptor (beta chain) emerged from a study of shared clonotypes between healthy human individuals. Source study methods: Junction-only immunoSEQ sequences carried no quality scores, so filtering differed. Sequencing was performed with immunoSEQ multiplex PCR; in TCRdb, only in-frame clones are kept and a portion is missing. V, J and clone size were drawn from that table, and D and trimming were deduced from the DNA. The sample holds some 2.1 million clones, 85% to 95% seen once. Terminally differentiated effector memory CD45RA+ cells were left out of the naive CD8 fraction, which was CD45RO-negative and positively selected for CCR7. Per germline, CDR1 SGDLS and CDR2 YYNGEE. CDR3 length: 14 amino acids. After removal of 4 bases from V and 5 bases from J, the junction contained 9 bases not matched to a gene.

The sequence was obtained from a man between 18 and 29 years old in good health. The chain has TRBV9 and TRBJ2-7, with 7 nucleotides matching TRBD1. Input material: naive CD8+ T cells sorted from blood. CDR3: CASSLEGAGNEQYF. The CDR3 nucleotides are TGTGCCAGCAGCCTAGAGGGGGCAGGAAACGAGCAGTACTTC.